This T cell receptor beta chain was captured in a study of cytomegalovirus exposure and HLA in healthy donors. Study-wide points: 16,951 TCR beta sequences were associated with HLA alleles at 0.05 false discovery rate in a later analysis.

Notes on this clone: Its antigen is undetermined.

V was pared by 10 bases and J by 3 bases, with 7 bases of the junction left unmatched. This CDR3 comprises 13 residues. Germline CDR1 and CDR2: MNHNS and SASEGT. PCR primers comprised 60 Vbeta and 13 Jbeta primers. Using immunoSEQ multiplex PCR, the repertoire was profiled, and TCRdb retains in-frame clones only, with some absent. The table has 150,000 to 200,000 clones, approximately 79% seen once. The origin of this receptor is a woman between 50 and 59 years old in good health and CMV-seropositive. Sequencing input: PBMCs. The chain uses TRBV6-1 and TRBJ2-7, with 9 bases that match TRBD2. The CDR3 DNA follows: TGTGCCAACGCATTGACTAGCGGCTACGAGCAGTACTTC. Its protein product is CANALTSGYEQYF.